This T cell receptor (beta chain) comes out of a study of PD-1 blockade in classical Hodgkin lymphoma. Sequencing used immunoSEQ multiplex PCR; TCRdb keeps in-frame clones, though not all of them. The table lists around 27,000 clones, approximately 89% of them singletons. Time point here: newly diagnosed, previously untreated cHL patient sample. The authors compared against newly diagnosed, untreated classical Hodgkin lymphoma PBMCs. Overall study findings and caveats: What caused the repertoire differences, perhaps disease activity or prior therapy, remains undefined. Diminished baseline TCR diversity has been reported in newly diagnosed patients relative to healthy donors.

Details on this clone: The antigen is unknown.

Germline assignment: CDR1 KGHSH and CDR2 LQKENI. Trimming cost V 3 bases and J 4 bases, with 7 bases left between them. The CDR3 consists of 13 residues. The chain joins TRBV18 to TRBJ1-5; D gene uncertain. Sequenced: peripheral blood mononuclear cells (PBMCs). The receptor was isolated from a human donor with classical Hodgkin lymphoma. In nucleotides, the CDR3 is TGTGCCAGCTCACCTCTCAGGAATCAGCCCCAGCATTTT. Protein sequence: CASSPLRNQPQHF.